Sequencing of this T cell receptor beta chain was carried out in a study of blood T cell repertoires in COVID-19. Study-wide context: The cDNA or gDNA used as material had been derived from T cells, B-cell-depleted T cells, or PBMCs.

Germline CDR1 reads KGHSH; CDR2 reads LQKENI. The V end lost 0 bases, the J end lost 4 bases, and 6 bases lay between the germline ends. The CDR3 is 13 amino acids. This clone was counted a single time. Assay: immunoSEQ multiplex PCR; the TCRdb copy retains only in-frame clones and omits some. The sample records 26,000 or so clones, 80% to 90% being singletons. The sample taken for sequencing was peripheral blood. This chain links TRBV18 with TRBJ1-2; D remains unclear. The TCR comes from a human donor in a cohort sampled during active COVID-19. The donor label of this sample is uncertain. CDR3 sequence (DNA): TGTGCCAGCTCACCACCGAACAGCTATGGCTACACCTTC. It encodes CASSPPNSYGYTF.